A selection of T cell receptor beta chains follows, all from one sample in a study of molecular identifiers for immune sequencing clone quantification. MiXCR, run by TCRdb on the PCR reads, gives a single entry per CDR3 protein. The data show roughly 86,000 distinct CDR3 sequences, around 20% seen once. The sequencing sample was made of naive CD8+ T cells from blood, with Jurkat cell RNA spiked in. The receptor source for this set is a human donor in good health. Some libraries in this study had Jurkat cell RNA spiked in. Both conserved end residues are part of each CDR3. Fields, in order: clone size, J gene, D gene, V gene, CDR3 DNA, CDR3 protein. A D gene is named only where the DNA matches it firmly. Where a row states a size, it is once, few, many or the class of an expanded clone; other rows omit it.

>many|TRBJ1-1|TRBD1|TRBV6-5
TGTGCCAGCAGCCACAGGGGCCTGAACACTGAAGCTTTCTTT
CASSHRGLNTEAFF
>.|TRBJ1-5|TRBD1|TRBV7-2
TGTGCCAGCAGCTCCGCGACAGGGCCAGCGTCTCAGCCCCAGCATTTT
CASSSATGPASQPQHF
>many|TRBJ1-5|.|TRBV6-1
TGTGCCAGCAGTGAAGGGCCGTTTACTGGGCAGCCCCAGCATTTT
CASSEGPFTGQPQHF
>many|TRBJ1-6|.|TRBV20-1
TGCAGTGCTAGACAGGATGAGGGTAGTTTGCGCTTT
CSARQDEGSLRF
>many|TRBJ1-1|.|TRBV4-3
TGCGCCAGCAGCCAAGTCCTACGGGTCCCAGGGACTGAAGCTTTCTTT
CASSQVLRVPGTEAFF
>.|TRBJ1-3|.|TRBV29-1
TGCAGCGTCATCACGGCTATGAGCTCTGGAAACACCATATATTTT
CSVITAMSSGNTIYF
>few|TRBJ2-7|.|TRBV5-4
TGTGCCAGCAGCTTGACAGGGAACAACTACGAGCAGTACTTC
CASSLTGNNYEQYF
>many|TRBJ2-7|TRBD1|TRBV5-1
TGCGCCAGCAGCCACGGACAGGGCCCTAACTACGAGCAGTACTTC
CASSHGQGPNYEQYF
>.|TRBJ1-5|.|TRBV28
TGTGCCAGCAGTGACAGTCGACCGATCAATCAGCCCCAGCATTTT
CASSDSRPINQPQHF
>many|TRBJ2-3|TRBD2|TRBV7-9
TGTGCCAGCAGCTCACTAGCGGGGGCTACCACAGATACGCAGTATTTT
CASSSLAGATTDTQYF
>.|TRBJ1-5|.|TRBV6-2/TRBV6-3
TGTGCCAGCAGTGAAGCACGAGGGGCAGGCAATCAGCCCCAGCATTTT
CASSEARGAGNQPQHF
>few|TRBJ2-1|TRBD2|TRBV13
TGTGCCAGCAGCCCCCGGGGGGGTGTCTCCTACAATGAGCAGTTCTTC
CASSPRGGVSYNEQFF
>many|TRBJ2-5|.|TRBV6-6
TGTGCCAGCAGTTACGACTCCCAAGAGACCCAGTACTTC
CASSYDSQETQYF
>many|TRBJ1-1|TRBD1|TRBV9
TGTGCCAGCAGCGAACAGGGGGCGCGTACTGAAGCTTTCTTT
CASSEQGARTEAFF
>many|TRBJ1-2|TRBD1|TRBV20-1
TGCAGTGCTAGAGAGGCAGGGGGATCTAACTATGGCTACACCTTC
CSAREAGGSNYGYTF
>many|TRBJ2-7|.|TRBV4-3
TGCGCCAGCAGCCCCGGACGGAGCTCCTACGAGCAGTACTTC
CASSPGRSSYEQYF
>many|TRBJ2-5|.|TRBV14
TGTGCCAGCAGCCAAGATTTGACACGGTGGGAGACCCAGTACTTC
CASSQDLTRWETQYF
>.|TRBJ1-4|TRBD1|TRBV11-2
TGTGCCAGCAGCTCGGGACAGGGTGGGGAAAAACTGCTTTTT
CASSSGQGGEKLLF
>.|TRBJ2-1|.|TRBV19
TGTGCCAGTAGTATAGGCCGGGGGACCCCTCCCTACAATGAGCAGTTCTTC
CASSIGRGTPPYNEQFF
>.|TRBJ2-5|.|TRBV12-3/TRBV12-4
TGTGCCAGCAGTTGGAGAGGACTCCAAGAGACCCAGTACTTC
CASSWRGLQETQYF
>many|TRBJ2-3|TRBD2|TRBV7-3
TGTGCCAGCAGCCCCCACCCCAATCTAGCGGTCAGCACAGATACGCAGTATTTT
CASSPHPNLAVSTDTQYF